This T cell receptor beta chain stems from a study of T cell responses to AZD1222 COVID-19 vaccine. Study results and limitations: Only 5 to 7 AZD1222 recipients tested seropositive at baseline.

This CDR3 has 12 amino acids. The protocol was immunoSEQ multiplex PCR, while the TCRdb copy is restricted to in-frame clones and leaves out a portion. The data hold around 110,000 clones, with about 90% observed a single time. This clone was recorded only once. Its antigen is unidentified. The chain carries TRBV12-2 and TRBJ2-5. TRBV12-2 is designated a pseudogene. The input for sequencing was peripheral blood, taken on day 0 of AZD1222 vaccination. This receptor was obtained from an adult in good health. This CDR3 is CASRHLTETQYF. In DNA, the CDR3 is TGTGCAAGTCGCCATTTAACAGAGACCCAGTACTTC.